This T cell receptor beta chain emerged from a study of T cell responses to AZD1222 COVID-19 vaccine. Concerning this clone itself: Its antigen remains unidentified.

General study results and limits: Repertoire sampling was restricted to post-peak T cell response timepoints. Mostly white British, mostly female donors; authors suggested clonal diversity may be underestimated.

Sequencing used immunoSEQ multiplex PCR; TCRdb keeps in-frame clones, though not all of them. The data contain 120,000 or so clones, 75% to 90% of them seen just once; the ten biggest clones take up under 7%. This CDR3 has 14 residues. CDR1 SGDLS and CDR2 YYNGEE come from the germline V gene. With 0 bases removed from V and 2 bases from J, the gap between germline ends came to 9 bases. This clonotype originated in an adult in good health. V and J are TRBV9 and TRBJ2-7; D possibly corresponds to TRBD1 (6 bases). The sequences come from peripheral blood, collected on day 0 of AZD1222 vaccination. The CDR3: CASSVAGVAYEQYF. The CDR3 nucleotides are TGTGCCAGCAGCGTAGCAGGGGTAGCCTACGAGCAGTACTTC.